Shown below are 27 T cell receptor beta chains from a single sample sequenced in a study of CD8 T cells in ankylosing spondylitis. TCRdb recomputed calls from the 5' RACE reads with MiXCR, one row per CDR3 protein. The sample shows about 260,000 distinct CDR3 sequences, more than 20% of them seen only once. Sequencing was carried out using blood, either unsorted or a sorted T cell fraction (not recorded which). Receptor source: a male donor with ankylosing spondylitis or in good health (not recorded which).

Many counts were recorded for this clonotype. The chain couples TRBV5-1 to TRBJ2-1; 8 nucleotides agree with TRBD1. The germline V gene encodes CDR1 SGHRS and CDR2 YFSETQ. This CDR3 region has 15 residues. J was trimmed by 7 bases and V by 0 bases; bases with no gene match: 6. CDR3 nucleotides: TGCGCCAGCAGCTTGGAGACAGGGGAAATAAATGAGCAGTTCTTC. It codes for CASSLETGEINEQFF. Together with reference TRBV5-1 and TRBJ2-1, the CDR3 gives the full variable domain: KAGVTQTPRYLIKTRGQQVTLSCSPISGHRSVSWYQQTPGQGLQFLFEYFSETQRNKGNFPGRFSGRQFSNSRSEMNVSTLELGDSALYLCASSLETGEINEQFFGPGTRLTVL.

This clonotype was found many times. The CDR3, as DNA: TGCAGCGTTGAGGAAATAGCGGGAGCCCTGGATGAGCAGTTCTTC. Residues: CSVEEIAGALDEQFF. The V gene is TRBV29-1, the J gene TRBJ2-1, with 9 positions matching TRBD2. Germline assignment: CDR1 SQVTM and CDR2 ANQGSEA. CDR3 size: 15 residues. V was clipped by 3 bases and J by 8 bases; unmatched bases: 11.

The sample holds many counts of this clonotype. The chain carries TRBV12-3 or TRBV12-4 and TRBJ2-7; possible D gene TRBD2, 6 bases. The CDR3 length is 14 residues. Trimming took 6 bases from V and 0 from J, leaving 12 bases between them. CDR3 sequence: CASRLASRSYEQYF. The CDR3 DNA follows: TGTGCCAGCAGACTAGCTTCCCGCTCCTACGAGCAGTACTTC.

This clonotype turned up a few times. V is TRBV18 and J is TRBJ2-7; possible D gene TRBD2, 5 bases. The CDR3 has 15 residues. The germline V gene has CDR1 KGHSH and CDR2 LQKENI. Trimming cost V 0 bases and J 6 bases, with 15 bases left between them. The CDR3 sequence: CASSPPAGSSGEQYF. DNA of the CDR3: TGTGCCAGCTCACCACCGGCGGGTAGCTCCGGCGAGCAGTACTTC.

This clonotype was picked up a small number of times. This chain uses TRBV20-1 with TRBJ2-7; D is ambiguous. V was shortened by 2 bases and J by 2 bases, with 10 bases between the two germline ends. Germline values: CDR1 DFQATT, CDR2 SNEGSKA (reference sequence). The CDR3 has 13 residues. The CDR3 DNA is TGCAGTGCTAGAACGGTCAGCACCTACGAGCAGTACTTC. Translated, it gives CSARTVSTYEQYF.

The count of this clonotype is one. V is TRBV20-1 and J is TRBJ2-5, with D perhaps TRBD1 or TRBD2 (6 bases each). This CDR3 spans 16 amino acids. Germline CDR1 DFQATT, CDR2 SNEGSKA (reference sequence). V was pared by 1 base and J by 2 bases, with 17 bases between. CDR3 amino acids: CSARGVTGDTQETQYF. In nucleotides, the CDR3 is TGCAGTGCTAGAGGGGTAACGGGGGACACACAAGAGACCCAGTACTTC.

The chain recombines TRBV5-1 with TRBJ1-6; tentative D call: TRBD1 (5 bases). V was clipped by 0 bases and J by 9 bases, with 10 bases between them. The CDR3 loop spans 14 amino acids. Germline CDR1 reads SGHRS; CDR2 reads YFSETQ. The CDR3 DNA reads TGCGCCAGCAGCTTGGCAGGGTTCGGTTCACCCCTCCACTTT. Its translation is CASSLAGFGSPLHF. The complete variable domain, with remaining parts taken from reference TRBV5-1 and TRBJ1-6, reads KAGVTQTPRYLIKTRGQQVTLSCSPISGHRSVSWYQQTPGQGLQFLFEYFSETQRNKGNFPGRFSGRQFSNSRSEMNVSTLELGDSALYLCASSLAGFGSPLHFGNGTRLTVT.

Many counts were recorded for this clonotype. The chain employs TRBV10-3 and TRBJ2-1; 11 bases match TRBD2. This CDR3 spans 18 amino acids. The germline V gene encodes CDR1 ENHRY and CDR2 SYGVKD. J was trimmed by 3 bases and V by 4 bases; bases with no gene match: 11. CDR3: CAISGRGSGGAFYNEQFF. The CDR3 DNA is TGTGCCATCAGTGGCCGGGGTAGCGGGGGGGCCTTCTACAATGAGCAGTTCTTC.

The chain has TRBV10-2 and TRBJ2-2, with 9 bases lining up with TRBD2. The CDR3 sequence is 16 residues long. With 6 bases clipped from V and 4 bases from J, the junction kept 9 bases outside the gene matches. CDR1 and CDR2 from the germline V gene are WSHSY and SAAADI. In nucleotides, the CDR3 is TGCGCCAGCAGACCCAGCGGGGGGCCGGTCACCGGGGAGCTGTTTTTT. Its protein product is CASRPSGGPVTGELFF.

The J gene is TRBJ2-3, the V gene TRBV7-2; 7 bases are a match to TRBD2. Trimming cost V 1 base and J 4 bases; bases outside gene matches: 11. The CDR3 runs 17 residues. CDR1 is SGHTA, CDR2 FQGNSA, per germline. CDR3 nucleotide sequence: TGTGCCAGCAGCTTAGGTCCGGGACTAATCGGCGCAGATACGCAGTATTTT. The encoded protein is CASSLGPGLIGADTQYF.

The chain combines TRBV20-1 with TRBJ2-7; 8 nucleotides match TRBD1. The junction had 12 bases not matched to a gene; V was cut back by 6 bases and J by 2 bases. The CDR3 totals 15 residues. Germline CDR1 is DFQATT and CDR2 is SNEGSKA (reference sequence). In DNA, the CDR3 is TGCAGTGCCCCGGTGTGGGACAGGTCACCCTACGAGCAGTACTTC. Encoded protein: CSAPVWDRSPYEQYF.

This clonotype was detected many times. This sequence joins TRBV29-1 and TRBJ2-3; no definite D call. V lost 7 bases to trimming and J lost 6 bases, with 11 bases between them. The CDR3 runs 11 residues. The germline V gene encodes CDR1 SQVTM and CDR2 ANQGSEA. Here the CDR3 reads CSAAHWDTQYF. The CDR3 DNA follows: TGCAGCGCCGCCCACTGGGATACGCAGTATTTT.

This clonotype was detected a few times. The chain employs TRBV6-1 and TRBJ2-1; possibly TRBD1 for D (5 bases). Germline assignment: CDR1 MNHNS and CDR2 SASEGT. V was pared by 0 bases and J by 6 bases, with 18 bases between. The CDR3 consists of 17 residues. The CDR3 region is CASSEANRGHRGNEQFF. As DNA, the CDR3 is TGTGCCAGCAGTGAAGCGAATAGAGGACACCGAGGCAATGAGCAGTTCTTC.

The table lists this clonotype with many counts. The chain is built from TRBV7-3 and TRBJ2-1; D gene uncertain. The CDR3 is 15 residues long. Germline CDR1 and CDR2: SGHTA and FQGTGA. Trimming removed 2 bases at V and 5 bases at J, with 13 bases between. The CDR3 DNA is TGTGCCAGCAGCTTAGTTCGCGGCAGCAACAATGAGCAGTTCTTC. It yields the protein CASSLVRGSNNEQFF. Full variable domain (remainder filled in from reference TRBV7-3 and TRBJ2-1): GAGVSQTPSNKVTEKGKYVELRCDPISGHTALYWYRQSLGQGPEFLIYFQGTGAADDSGLPNDRFFAVRPEGSVSTLKIQRTERGDSAVYLCASSLVRGSNNEQFFGPGTRLTVL.

The gene calls are TRBV20-1 and TRBJ2-1; 9 bases line up with TRBD2. The CDR3 is 14 amino acids. CDR1 and CDR2 from the germline V gene are DFQATT and SNEGSKA (reference sequence). V lost 5 bases and J lost 0; bases outside the gene matches: 2. CDR3 sequence (DNA): TGCAGTGCTGCGGGAGGGAGCTCCTACAATGAGCAGTTCTTC. Encoded protein: CSAAGGSSYNEQFF.

The rearrangement joins TRBV10-3 to TRBJ2-3; D perhaps matches TRBD2 (5 bases). The germline CDR1 and CDR2 sequences are ENHRY and SYGVKD. This CDR3 has 15 residues. V was shortened by 2 bases and J by 3 bases, with 12 bases between the two germline ends. The CDR3 DNA reads as TGTGCCATCAGTGAGGCGAGGGCATTAACAGATACGCAGTATTTT. Protein: CAISEARALTDTQYF.

This chain joins TRBV29-1 and TRBJ2-5; TRBD2 matches at 12 bases. The CDR3 loop spans 14 amino acids. The V gene's germline CDR1 is SQVTM and CDR2 ANQGSEA. With V trimmed by 6 bases and J by 5 bases, 7 bases remained unmatched. CDR3 region: CSVAETSGGETQYF. CDR3 bases: TGCAGCGTCGCCGAGACTAGCGGGGGTGAGACCCAGTACTTC.

This clonotype appeared a single time. The chain recombines TRBV4-1 with TRBJ2-3; D gene unclear. The CDR3 is made up of 13 amino acids. Germline CDR1 and CDR2: MGHRA and YSYEKL. V dropped 0 bases and J dropped 4 bases, with 5 bases sitting between them. The CDR3 loop reads CASSQDLSDTQYF. CDR3 DNA sequence: TGCGCCAGCAGCCAAGATTTGTCAGATACGCAGTATTTT.

This clonotype was observed a few times. The J gene is TRBJ2-5, the V gene TRBV5-6, with TRBD1 matching over 9 bases. The CDR3 length is 14 residues. The trim removed 4 bases at V and 6 bases at J, leaving 7 bases unmatched. The germline V gene encodes CDR1 SGHDT and CDR2 YYEEEE. CDR3 DNA sequence: TGTGCCAGCAGCGCGGGACAGGGTGCGAAGACCCAGTACTTC. It is translated as CASSAGQGAKTQYF.

The chain links TRBV6-5 to TRBJ2-1; D unclear. The CDR3 length is 11 residues. V lost 0 bases and J 10 bases, leaving 4 bases between the germline ends. Germline assignment: CDR1 MNHEY and CDR2 SVGAGI. The CDR3, as DNA: TGTGCCAGCAGTTACTCTCAGGAGCAGTTCTTC. Protein product: CASSYSQEQFF.

This clonotype was seen ten or more times. The rearrangement joins TRBV29-1 to TRBJ2-7; D remains ambiguous. The CDR3 extends over 16 amino acids. Germline CDR1 is SQVTM and CDR2 is ANQGSEA. The germline V and J ends were trimmed by 3 bases and 4 bases, with 22 bases remaining between them. This chain's CDR3 is CSVDWSNASFLYEQYF. In nucleotides, the CDR3 is TGCAGCGTTGACTGGTCCAACGCATCTTTTCTATACGAGCAGTACTTC.

This clonotype was found many times. The J gene is TRBJ2-7, the V gene TRBV5-1; 12 bases line up with TRBD2. CDR1 and CDR2 (germline): SGHRS, YFSETQ. The junction had 2 bases not matched to a gene; V was cut back by 4 bases and J by 0 bases. CDR3 length equals 15 residues. The CDR3 is CASSVLAGGSYEQYF. In nucleotides, the CDR3 is TGCGCCAGCAGCGTACTAGCGGGGGGCTCCTACGAGCAGTACTTC. The whole variable domain, remainder taken from reference TRBV5-1 and TRBJ2-7, is KAGVTQTPRYLIKTRGQQVTLSCSPISGHRSVSWYQQTPGQGLQFLFEYFSETQRNKGNFPGRFSGRQFSNSRSEMNVSTLELGDSALYLCASSVLAGGSYEQYFGPGTRLTVT.

The chain links TRBV29-1 to TRBJ1-2, with D perhaps matching TRBD1 (6 bases). The ends were cut back, 0 bases at V and 7 bases at J, with 15 bases in the middle. In germline, CDR1 is SQVTM, CDR2 ANQGSEA. CDR3 size: 14 residues. CDR3 residues: CSVEDPRGTFGYTF. For the CDR3, the DNA is TGCAGCGTTGAAGATCCTAGGGGGACGTTTGGCTACACCTTC.

The chain links TRBV20-1 to TRBJ2-3; D is perhaps TRBD2 (6 bases). This CDR3 has 11 amino acids. Germline V CDR1 and CDR2: DFQATT, SNEGSKA (reference sequence). Trimming cost V 2 bases and J 9 bases, with 9 bases left between them. As DNA, the CDR3 is TGCAGTGCTAGAACGGGGGTAACGCAGTATTTT. Protein sequence: CSARTGVTQYF.

The chain is built from TRBV20-1 and TRBJ2-1; the D gene is possibly TRBD2 (6 bases). V dropped 0 bases and J dropped 7 bases, with 13 bases sitting between them. The CDR3 consists of 14 residues. Germline V lookup: CDR1 DFQATT, CDR2 SNEGSKA (reference sequence). This CDR3 reads CSARDEAGWNEQFF. CDR3 coding DNA: TGCAGTGCTAGAGATGAGGCGGGGTGGAATGAGCAGTTCTTC.

This clonotype was found many times. The chain has TRBV20-1 and TRBJ2-5, with TRBD1 matching over 10 bases. Germline-derived CDR1 and CDR2 are DFQATT and SNEGSKA (reference sequence). The CDR3 spans 12 residues. The CDR3 reads CSATGGLETQYF. The DNA of the CDR3 is TGCTCTGCGACAGGGGGCTTGGAGACCCAGTACTTC.

CDR3 sequence (DNA): TGCAGCGTGGCCCGTCCTGGGCCCGGGGAGCTGTTTTTT. This codes for CSVARPGPGELFF. This chain joins TRBV29-1 and TRBJ2-2, with D uncertain. This CDR3 region has 13 residues. Trimming left V 6 bases short and J 6 bases short, with 14 bases between. The germline gives CDR1 SQVTM, CDR2 ANQGSEA.